These 28 T cell receptor beta chains share one sample of origin, sequenced in a study of breast tumors, draining lymph nodes, adjacent tissues. Samples came from axillary lymph nodes draining the breast cancer. TCRdb ran MiXCR on the multiplex PCR reads and lists one entry per CDR3 protein. Of about 89,000 distinct CDR3 sequences listed, roughly 30% are singletons. The sequenced sample was axillary lymph node tissue. These TCRs come from a female donor with breast cancer. Some clones in this sample may be carry-over from other donors' samples.

This clonotype was seen at least ten times. The chain joins TRBV4-3 to TRBJ2-7, with 9 bases fitting TRBD2. CDR1 and CDR2 (germline): LGHNA, YSLEER. The junction had 8 bases not matched to a gene; V was cut back by 0 bases and J by 5 bases. The CDR3 extends over 16 amino acids. The CDR3 reads CASSQDGREGFHEQYF. CDR3 nucleotide sequence: TGCGCCAGCAGCCAAGATGGGCGGGAGGGATTCCACGAGCAGTACTTC.

A word on this clonotype: It is likely a read error, because the conserved phenylalanine at the end of the CDR3 is missing. It is unclear where the CDR3 begins or ends on the DNA, so no DNA is shown, and the CDR3 is as TCRdb lists it. This sequence joins TRBV10-3 and TRBJ2-5; the D call TRBD2 from the table was never checked on the DNA. The CDR3 length is 15 residues, termini included. Germline CDR1 reads ENHRY; CDR2 reads SYGVKD. CDR3 protein: CAISILAGGRETRTS.

The J gene is TRBJ1-3, the V gene TRBV19, with D possibly being TRBD1 (5 bases). The germline CDR1 and CDR2 sequences are LNHDA and SQIVND (reference sequence). This CDR3 region has 15 residues. Trimming cost V 4 bases and J 4 bases, with 14 bases left between them. The CDR3 protein is CASSTQGLRGNTIYF. In DNA form, the CDR3 reads TGTGCCAGTAGTACGCAGGGACTCCGCGGAAACACCATATATTTT.

The rearrangement uses TRBV5-1 and TRBJ2-7; 10 positions agree with TRBD2. Unmatched junction bases numbered 13, after V lost 1 base and J lost 3 bases. The CDR3 has 18 residues. The germline V gene has CDR1 SGHRS and CDR2 YFSETQ. CDR3 sequence reads: CASSLIAGLAGEYYEQYF. DNA of the CDR3: TGCGCCAGCAGCTTGATCGCAGGGCTAGCGGGAGAATACTACGAGCAGTACTTC.

This chain uses TRBV30 with TRBJ1-2; 11 positions agree with TRBD1. CDR1 and CDR2 from the germline V gene are GTSNPN and SVGIG (reference sequence). The CDR3 runs to 14 residues. CDR3 protein: CAKITGTGGYGYTF. The DNA for the CDR3 is TGTGCTAAAATCACCGGGACAGGGGGGTATGGCTACACCTTC. Complete variable domain (other parts from reference TRBV30 and TRBJ1-2): SQTIHQWPATLVQPVGSPLSLECTVEGTSNPNLYWYRQAAGRGLQLLFYSVGIGQISSEVPQNLSASRPQDRQFILSSKKLLLSDSGFYLCAKITGTGGYGYTFGSGTRLTVV.

This clonotype was picked up many times. The chain links TRBV4-3 to TRBJ2-3, with 9 bases lining up with TRBD2. This CDR3 is built from 16 residues. V lost 1 base and J lost 2; bases outside the gene matches: 4. Looked up from germline, CDR1 is LGHNA and CDR2 is YSLEER. The CDR3 spells CASSQVTSGNTDTQYF. The CDR3 DNA sequence: TGCGCCAGCAGCCAAGTGACTAGCGGAAACACAGATACGCAGTATTTT.

There are many counts of this clonotype. This chain connects TRBV19 to TRBJ2-1, with 12 positions matching TRBD2. V lost 4 bases to trimming and J lost 8 bases; unmatched junction nucleotides: 6. Germline lookup yields CDR1 LNHDA and CDR2 SQIVND (reference sequence). The CDR3 consists of 15 residues. The CDR3 nucleotides are TGTGCCAGTAGTACGTCGACTAGCGGGAGCGATGAGCAGTTCTTC. It translates to CASSTSTSGSDEQFF.

This clonotype was detected ten times or more. J is TRBJ2-5 and V is TRBV7-2; 8 positions agree with TRBD2. The CDR3 is made up of 16 amino acids. Trimming cost V 3 bases and J 2 bases; bases outside gene matches: 8. The germline CDR1 and CDR2 sequences are SGHTA and FQGNSA. CDR3 nucleotide sequence: TGTGCCAGCAGCTTCTGGCCTAGCGGGCTTCAAGAGACCCAGTACTTC. It encodes CASSFWPSGLQETQYF.

Turning to this clonotype: Since a much larger clone is just one base distant, this may be a read error. The CDR3 reads CASSLAPLTEQYF. The CDR3, as DNA: TGTGCCAGCAGCTTAGCCCCCCTGACCGAGCAGTACTTC. V gene TRBV11-2 combines with J gene TRBJ2-7; D uncertain. Trimming pared 1 base from V and 6 bases from J, leaving 10 bases between. The CDR3 runs to 13 residues. Germline V CDR1 and CDR2: SGHAT, FQNNGV.

Ten or more counts support this clonotype. This may stem from a read error, because a much larger clone lies one nucleotide away. This sequence joins TRBV20-1 and TRBJ2-7; maybe TRBD2 (6 bases). The CDR3 loop spans 11 amino acids. Germline loops: CDR1 DFQATT, CDR2 SNEGSKA (reference sequence). DNA for the CDR3: TGCAGTGCCCATAGGAGGGACGAGCAGTCCTTC. This sequence encodes CSAHRRDEQSF.

This clonotype was counted only a few times. This may arise from a read error, as a much more abundant clone is one base away. The chain uses TRBV5-8 and TRBJ2-7; 8 bases map to TRBD2. The V gene's germline CDR1 is SGHTS and CDR2 YDEGEE. CDR3 length: 15 residues. The V segment lost 2 bases and the J segment 7 bases; nucleotides outside the gene matches: 11. CDR3 nucleotide sequence: TGTGCCAGCAGCTTTGAAGGACCAGCGGGGGCAGAGCAGTACTTC. It translates to CASSFEGPAGAEQYF. Together with reference TRBV5-8 and TRBJ2-7, the CDR3 gives the full variable domain: EAGVTQSPTHLIKTRGQQATLRCSPISGHTSVYWYQQALGLGLQFLLWYDEGEERNRGNFPPRFSGRQFPNYSSELNVNALELEDSALYLCASSFEGPAGAEQYFGPGTRLTVT.

The chain combines TRBV14 with TRBJ1-6; the D is unclear. The germline CDR1 and CDR2 sequences are SGHDN and FVKESK. V lost 3 bases to trimming and J lost 5 bases, with 17 bases between them. The CDR3 extends over 17 amino acids. The CDR3 here is CASSQWSIRVHNSPLHF. CDR3 coding DNA: TGTGCCAGCAGCCAGTGGTCCATTAGGGTACATAATTCACCCCTCCACTTT.

The sample holds many counts of this clonotype. The chain employs TRBV14 and TRBJ2-1; D unclear. Germline V gene lookup returns CDR1 SGHDN and CDR2 FVKESK. This CDR3 is built from 13 residues. V was clipped by 6 bases and J by 10 bases, with 16 bases between them. CDR3 sequence: CASSPGRVGEQFF. The CDR3 nucleotides read TGTGCCAGCAGTCCTGGTCGGGTCGGAGAGCAGTTCTTC.

The chain recombines TRBV20-1 with TRBJ2-7, with D tentatively TRBD2 (5 bases). CDR1 and CDR2 from the germline V gene are DFQATT and SNEGSKA (reference sequence). The V end was cut by 3 bases, the J end by 6 bases, with 24 bases between. The CDR3 covers 16 residues. CDR3 DNA: TGCAGTGCTAGCCGCCCGACGCTTACAGCGGCCTTCGAGCAGTACTTC. Its translation is CSASRPTLTAAFEQYF.

This clonotype was found a few times. A much larger clonotype is one base distant, so this may be a read error. The rearrangement uses TRBV12-3 or TRBV12-4 and TRBJ1-2, with TRBD1 matching over 10 bases. The CDR3 has 14 residues. The J segment lost 8 bases and the V segment lost 3 bases, leaving 6 bases of the junction unmatched. CDR3 sequence: CASSFGGQGKGYTF. The CDR3 DNA reads as TGTGCCAGCAGTTTCGGGGGACAGGGGAAAGGCTACACCTTC.

This clonotype has a count of ten or more. The chain couples TRBV7-2 to TRBJ2-5; TRBD2 matches at 11 bases. CDR1 is SGHTA, CDR2 FQGNSA, per germline. CDR3 size: 15 residues. The trim removed 4 bases at V and 5 bases at J, leaving 6 bases unmatched. The CDR3 region has the DNA TGTGCCAGCAGCTCCCGACTAGCGGGAAAGGAGACCCAGTACTTC. Translated: CASSSRLAGKETQYF.

Ten or more counts support this clonotype. The rearrangement links TRBV12-3 or TRBV12-4 to TRBJ1-4, with D possibly TRBD1 on 5 matching bases. Trimming shortened V by 5 bases and J by 2 bases, and 12 bases separated the two germline ends. There are 15 residues in the CDR3. CDR3: CASSREGWTNEKLFF. CDR3 nucleotides: TGTGCCAGCAGTCGGGAGGGGTGGACTAATGAAAAACTGTTTTTT.

This clonotype was recorded at least ten times. The gene calls are TRBV11-2 and TRBJ2-1, with a possible D match to TRBD2 (6 bases). V was shortened by 7 bases and J by 9 bases, with 19 bases between the two germline ends. The V gene's germline CDR1 is SGHAT and CDR2 FQNNGV. The CDR3 is 14 residues long. As DNA, the CDR3 is TGTGCCAGCACCCAGCGGGCCCGGCAGGGTGAGCAGTTCTTC. The encoded protein is CASTQRARQGEQFF.

This clonotype was seen ten or more times. The rearrangement uses TRBV6-5 and TRBJ2-7, with 9 nucleotides matching TRBD1. V was pared by 1 base and J by 3 bases, with 4 bases of the junction left unmatched. The CDR3 is made up of 15 amino acids. Germline loops: CDR1 MNHEY, CDR2 SVGAGI. The CDR3 bases are TGTGCCAGCAGTTACTTACCGGGACAGGGCTACGAGCAGTACTTC. Translating it yields CASSYLPGQGYEQYF.

A note on this clonotype: The CDR3 does not end in the conserved phenylalanine or tryptophan, so this is likely a read error. V gene TRBV9 combines with J gene TRBJ2-7, with TRBD2 matching 9 bases. This CDR3 has 14 residues. CDR1 SGDLS and CDR2 YYNGEE come from the germline V gene. The ends lost 2 bases at V and 7 bases at J; junction bases unmatched: 7. The CDR3 bases are TGTGCCAGCAGCGTTGAGGCGGGAGGGCAGGAGCAGTACCTC. This sequence encodes CASSVEAGGQEQYL.

This clonotype appeared many times. The chain has TRBV2 and TRBJ2-4; D remains ambiguous. The germline gives CDR1 SNHLY, CDR2 FYNNEI. Trimming took off 2 bases at V and 6 bases at J, with 11 bases between the two ends. There are 14 residues in the CDR3. The CDR3 DNA reads TGTGCCAGCAGTGAAACGGCCTCGGGAAACATTCAGTACTTC. This encodes CASSETASGNIQYF.

This clonotype came up many times. V usage is TRBV7-9 and J usage is TRBJ2-7; D remains unclear. The CDR3 length is 13 residues. V shed 2 bases and J shed 2 bases, with 7 bases lying between them. Looked up from germline, CDR1 is SEHNR and CDR2 is FQNEAQ (reference sequence). The CDR3, as DNA: TGTGCCAGCAGCTTACCGAGCACCTACGAGCAGTACTTC. Its translation: CASSLPSTYEQYF.

V is TRBV19 and J is TRBJ1-1; 7 positions agree with TRBD1. After removal of 7 bases from V and 11 bases from J, the junction contained 16 bases not matched to a gene. The CDR3 has 14 amino acids. Germline V CDR1 and CDR2: LNHDA, SQIVND (reference sequence). The CDR3 is CASTETGTPSTAFF. Here the CDR3 DNA reads TGTGCCAGTACTGAGACAGGGACCCCCTCAACGGCTTTCTTT.

This chain uses TRBV7-9 with TRBJ2-3; 16 bases match TRBD2. V was pared by 6 bases and J by 1 base, with 10 bases of the junction left unmatched. CDR3 length equals 19 residues. Germline CDR1 reads SEHNR; CDR2 reads FQNEAQ (reference sequence). The CDR3 sequence: CASRFNPGLAGGGTDTQYF. The CDR3 DNA reads as TGTGCCAGCAGATTTAATCCGGGACTAGCGGGAGGGGGCACAGATACGCAGTATTTT.

This clonotype was observed at least ten times. This chain uses TRBV5-1 with TRBJ2-2; tentative D call: TRBD2 (6 bases). The germline V and J ends were trimmed by 2 bases and 1 base, with 12 bases remaining between them. The germline gives CDR1 SGHRS, CDR2 YFSETQ. The CDR3 sequence is 16 residues long. The CDR3 nucleotides read TGCGCCAGCAGCTTCTCAGGGCGGGGGAACACCGGGGAGCTGTTTTTT. Translation gives CASSFSGRGNTGELFF.

This clonotype ranks as medium-sized. The chain carries TRBV9 and TRBJ2-6; D uncertain. V gave up 0 bases and J gave up 0 bases, with 1 base separating them. The length of the CDR3 is 14 residues. Germline lookup yields CDR1 SGDLS and CDR2 YYNGEE. The CDR3 DNA is TGTGCCAGCAGCGTAGACTCTGGGGCCAACGTCCTGACTTTC. Its translation: CASSVDSGANVLTF.

The V and J genes are TRBV29-1 and TRBJ2-7; TRBD2 might be the D (5 bases). This CDR3 is 12 amino acids long. Germline-derived CDR1 and CDR2 are SQVTM and ANQGSEA. V was pared by 3 bases and J by 5 bases, with 11 bases between. CDR3 DNA sequence: TGCAGCGTTGATGACGGGGTTGACGAGCAGTACTTC. This sequence encodes CSVDDGVDEQYF.

Remarks on this clonotype: The final CDR3 position lacks the conserved phenylalanine or tryptophan, pointing to a likely read error. Because the CDR3's place on the DNA is in doubt, the DNA is left out and the CDR3 is given as listed by TCRdb. This chain uses TRBV20-1 with TRBJ1-5; TRBD1 is taken as the D call from the table, unchecked against the DNA. The CDR3 region is 13 residues in length, termini included. In germline, CDR1 is DFQATT, CDR2 SNEGSKA (reference sequence). The CDR3 sequence: CSASRDKNQPQRS.